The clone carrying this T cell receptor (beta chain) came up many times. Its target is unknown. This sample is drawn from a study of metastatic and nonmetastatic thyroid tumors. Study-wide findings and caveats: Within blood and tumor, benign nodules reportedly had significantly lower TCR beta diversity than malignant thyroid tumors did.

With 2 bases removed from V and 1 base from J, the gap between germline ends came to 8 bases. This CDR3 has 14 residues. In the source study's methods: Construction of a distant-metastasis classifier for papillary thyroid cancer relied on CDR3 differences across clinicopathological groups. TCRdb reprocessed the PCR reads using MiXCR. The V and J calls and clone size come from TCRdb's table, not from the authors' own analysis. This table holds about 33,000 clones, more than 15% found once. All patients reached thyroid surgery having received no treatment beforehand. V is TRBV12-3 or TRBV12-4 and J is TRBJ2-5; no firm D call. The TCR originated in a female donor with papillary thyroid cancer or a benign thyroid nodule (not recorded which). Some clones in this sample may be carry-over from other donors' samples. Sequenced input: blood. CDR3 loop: CASSLNSVQETQYF. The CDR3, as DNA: TGTGCCAGCAGTTTAAACAGCGTCCAAGAGACCCAGTACTTC.